The TCR beta chain described here comes from a study of control samples from healthy donors and cancer patients. The data were produced by immunoSEQ multiplex PCR, yet TCRdb's version contains in-frame clones alone and is incomplete. Of about 77,000 clones listed, about 92% were seen once; the top ten hold nearly 6%. CDR3 size: 15 residues. V was cut by 5 bases and J by 1 base, with 14 bases left in between. CDR1 and CDR2 (germline): LNHDA, SQIVND (reference sequence). Sequenced sample: blood. This chain links TRBV19 with TRBJ1-1; no clear D gene. The source is a woman aged 60-75 years in good health. The CDR3 DNA follows: TGTGCCAGTAGTCCCCGGGGAGCCTGGAACACTGAAGCTTTCTTT. It specifies CASSPRGAWNTEAFF. The variable domain in full, with the rest retrieved from reference TRBV19 and TRBJ1-1, is DGGITQSPKYLFRKEGQNVTLSCEQNLNHDAMYWYRQDPGQGLRLIYYSQIVNDFQKGDIAEGYSVSREKKESFPLTVTSAQKNPTAFYLCASSPRGAWNTEAFFGQGTRLTVV.